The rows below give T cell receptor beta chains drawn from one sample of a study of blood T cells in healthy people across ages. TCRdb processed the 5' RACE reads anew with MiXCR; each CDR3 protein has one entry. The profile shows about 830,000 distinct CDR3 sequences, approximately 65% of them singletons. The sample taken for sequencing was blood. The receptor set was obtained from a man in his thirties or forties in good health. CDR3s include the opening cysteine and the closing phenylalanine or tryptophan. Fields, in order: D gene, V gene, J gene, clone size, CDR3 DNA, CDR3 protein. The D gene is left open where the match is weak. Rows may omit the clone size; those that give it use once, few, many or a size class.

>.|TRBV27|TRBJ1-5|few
TGTGCCAGCAGTTTATCGGGGGGCCGAGGGGTGCGAATCTATCAGCCCCAGCATTTT
CASSLSGGRGVRIYQPQHF
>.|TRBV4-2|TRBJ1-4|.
TGTGCCAGCAGCAAGACCAGATTCAATGAAAAACTGTTTTTT
CASSKTRFNEKLFF
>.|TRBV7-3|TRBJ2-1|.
TGTGCCAGCAGCTTAGGGGCCCCACCGAGCTCCTACAATGAGCAGTTCTTC
CASSLGAPPSSYNEQFF
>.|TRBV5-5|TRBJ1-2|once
TGTGCCAGCAGTTGGGGGGGATACACCTCTTATGGCTACACCTTC
CASSWGGYTSYGYTF
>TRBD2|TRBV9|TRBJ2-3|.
TGTGCCAGCAGCGGGGGAGGACTAGCGTTGGATACGCAGTATTTT
CASSGGGLALDTQYF
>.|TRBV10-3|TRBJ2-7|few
TGTGCCATCAACGGAGGGGGACGCGAGCAGTACTTC
CAINGGGREQYF
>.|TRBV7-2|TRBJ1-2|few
TGTGCCAGCAGCTCCCTGGGAGGGTCTTTTGCGGATGGCTACACCTTC
CASSSLGGSFADGYTF
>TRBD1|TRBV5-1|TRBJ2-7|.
TGCGCCAGCAGCTTGGCTGCGTCGACAGGGTTCCTAGACGAGCAGTACTTC
CASSLAASTGFLDEQYF
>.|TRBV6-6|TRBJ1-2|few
TGTGCCAGCAGTTACTCAAGTGTCGGGCAGGGCTATGGCTACACCTTC
CASSYSSVGQGYGYTF
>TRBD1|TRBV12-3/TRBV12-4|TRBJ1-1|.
TGTGCCAGCAGTTTGGTCGGAGGGACAGGGGGCATCAGAGCTTTCTTT
CASSLVGGTGGIRAFF
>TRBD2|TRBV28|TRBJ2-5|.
TGTGCCAGCAGTTTGTCGAGGACTAGGGGAGAGACCCAGTACTTC
CASSLSRTRGETQYF
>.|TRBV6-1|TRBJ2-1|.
TGTGCCAGCTACAGGCAGGGGGGCGGTGAGCAGTTCTTC
CASYRQGGGEQFF
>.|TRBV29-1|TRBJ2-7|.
TGCAGCGTGGTCGAGGGGGCCTACGAGCAGTACTTC
CSVVEGAYEQYF
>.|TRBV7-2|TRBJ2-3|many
TGTGCCAGCAGCTCTCTAAGGGGGGCGCATACGCAGTATTTT
CASSSLRGAHTQYF
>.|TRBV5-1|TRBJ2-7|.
TGCGCCAGCGGCTTGTCCACTCCCTCCTACGAGCAGTACTTC
CASGLSTPSYEQYF
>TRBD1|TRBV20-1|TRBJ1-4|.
TGCGGAAGCCAGGGGGACAGGGGAGGCGAAAAACTGTTTTTT
CGSQGDRGGEKLFF
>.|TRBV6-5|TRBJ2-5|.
TGTGCCAGCAGTTACATTACAGGGAACCAAGAGACCCAGTACTTC
CASSYITGNQETQYF
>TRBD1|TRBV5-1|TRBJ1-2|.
TGCGCCAGCAGCTCGGAAGGGACAGGGAAATCCTCTCTAGCGAGCTACACCTTC
CASSSEGTGKSSLASYTF
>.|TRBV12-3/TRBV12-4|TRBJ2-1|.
TGTGCCAGCAGTTCCACAGGGAAGGGGCAGTTCTTC
CASSSTGKGQFF
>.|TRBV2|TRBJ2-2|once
TGTGCCAGCAGCGTTGACAGGCCGAACACCGGGGAGCTGTTTTTT
CASSVDRPNTGELFF
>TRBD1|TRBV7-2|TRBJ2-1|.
TGTGCCAGCACCCTAAGGGGGCCAGGGAACTACAATGAGCAGTTCTTC
CASTLRGPGNYNEQFF
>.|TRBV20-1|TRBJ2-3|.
TGCAGTGCTCCAGACACGTACAGCACAGATACGCAGTATTTT
CSAPDTYSTDTQYF
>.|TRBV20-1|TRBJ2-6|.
TGCAGTGCCAAATACCGGAGAGGGGCCAACGTCCTGACTTTC
CSAKYRRGANVLTF
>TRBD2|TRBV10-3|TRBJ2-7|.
TGTGCCATTAGTGATCCTAGCGGGGAGAGCTCCTACGAGCAGTACTTC
CAISDPSGESSYEQYF
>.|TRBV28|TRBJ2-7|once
TGTGCCAGCTCACCCGGGGACTCGGGCTACGAGCAGTACTTC
CASSPGDSGYEQYF
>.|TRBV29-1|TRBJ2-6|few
TGCAGCGTTGACACATTCTCTGGGGCCAACGTCCTGACTTTC
CSVDTFSGANVLTF
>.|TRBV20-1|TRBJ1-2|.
TGCAGTGCTAGCCTAGATCGGGTGCGCTACACCTTC
CSASLDRVRYTF
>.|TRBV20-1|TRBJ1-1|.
TGCAGTGCTAGAGATTGGTGGGGCAGTGAGAACACTGAAGCTTTCTTT
CSARDWWGSENTEAFF
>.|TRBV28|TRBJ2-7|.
TGTGCCAGCAGTAGAACGTGGAGAGGTTACGAGCAGTACTTC
CASSRTWRGYEQYF
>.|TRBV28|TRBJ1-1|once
TGTGCCAGCAGTTTCCCGACGAACACTGAAGCTTTCTTT
CASSFPTNTEAFF
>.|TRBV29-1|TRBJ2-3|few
TGCAGCGTTGGGCCAGAAACAGATACGCAGTATTTT
CSVGPETDTQYF
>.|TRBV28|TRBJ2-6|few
TGTGCCAGCGTCGAGTCCTCTGGGGCCAACGTCCTGACTTTC
CASVESSGANVLTF
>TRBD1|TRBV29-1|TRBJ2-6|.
TGCAGCGTTGGTTTTGGGACAGGGAAAGGTGGGGCCAACGTCCTGACTTTC
CSVGFGTGKGGANVLTF
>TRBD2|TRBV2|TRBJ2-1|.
TGTGCCAGCACCGGAACGGGGAGGGCGCGTTCCAATGAGCAGTTCTTC
CASTGTGRARSNEQFF
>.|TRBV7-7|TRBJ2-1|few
TGTGCCAGCAGCTCCCTGGACAACAATGAGCAGTTCTTC
CASSSLDNNEQFF
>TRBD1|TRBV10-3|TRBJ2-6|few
TGTGCCTCCACAGGGGTTGGGGCCAACGTCCTGACTTTC
CASTGVGANVLTF
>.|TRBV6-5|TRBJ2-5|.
TGTGCCAGCAGCACACGTCCCGGTGCTATAGAGACCCAGTACTTC
CASSTRPGAIETQYF